Presented here are 21 T cell receptor beta chains from one specimen sequenced in a study of cytotoxic CD8 clonotypes in ibrutinib-treated CLL. Libraries were prepared by immunoSEQ multiplex PCR; TCRdb keeps only in-frame clonotypes and omits some of them. The table has 200,000 to 250,000 clones, approximately 79% seen once. The sequencing here drew on PBMCs, taken after 12 months of ibrutinib treatment. The receptors derive from a human donor with chronic lymphocytic leukemia.

This chain joins TRBV13 and TRBJ1-1, with D hard to call. This CDR3 has 12 residues. Germline assignment: CDR1 PRHDT and CDR2 FYEKMQ (reference sequence). The germline V and J ends were trimmed by 8 bases and 3 bases, with 10 bases remaining between them. The CDR3 loop is CASRVGDTEAFF. CDR3 coding DNA: TGTGCCAGCCGGGTAGGAGACACTGAAGCTTTCTTT.

V and J are TRBV7-9 and TRBJ2-7, with no clear D. In germline, CDR1 is SEHNR, CDR2 FQNEAQ (reference sequence). The CDR3 runs to 14 residues. V lost 1 base, J lost 1 base, and 8 bases lay in between. The CDR3 DNA is TGTGCCAGCAGCTTAGAGGGCCTATCCTACGAGCAGTACTTC. It encodes CASSLEGLSYEQYF.

V and J are TRBV27 and TRBJ2-2; 7 bases agree with TRBD1. Per germline, CDR1 MNHEY and CDR2 SMNVEV (reference sequence). The CDR3 is 16 residues long. The ends lost 3 bases at V and 2 bases at J; junction bases unmatched: 6. In DNA, the CDR3 is TGTGCCAGCAGTTTCGTCGGGACAGCAAACACCGGGGAGCTGTTTTTT. This codes for CASSFVGTANTGELFF.

This rearrangement joins TRBV28 to TRBJ2-7; a weak D match, TRBD2 (5 bases). Germline assignment: CDR1 MDHEN and CDR2 SYDVKM. The CDR3 is made up of 12 amino acids. The ends were cut back, 9 bases at V and 5 bases at J, with 14 bases in the middle. Written as DNA, the CDR3 is TGTGCCAGTCAAGACTACCAAAACGAGCAGTACTTC. Its translation: CASQDYQNEQYF.

As regards this clone: At one end, the junction sequence differs from germline, possibly due to a read error. This chain connects TRBV7-7 to TRBJ2-3; TRBD2 might be the D (5 bases). This CDR3 spans 13 amino acids. The germline gives CDR1 SSHAT, CDR2 FNYEAQ (reference sequence). The CDR3 region has the DNA TGTGCTAGCAGCCAGCGGCCGACAGATACGCAGTATTTT. It encodes CASSQRPTDTQYF. The full variable domain, in which reference TRBV7-7 and TRBJ2-3 provide the parts outside the CDR3, is GAGVSQSPRYKVTKRGQDVTLRCDPISSHATLYWYQQALGQGPEFLTYFNYEAQPDKSGLPSDRFSAERPEGSISTLTIQRTEQRDSAMYRCASSQRPTDTQYFGPGTRLTVL.

The chain employs TRBV11-2 and TRBJ2-7; D remains unclear. The germline CDR1 and CDR2 sequences are SGHAT and FQNNGV. Trimming cost V 1 base and J 5 bases, with 15 bases left between them. The CDR3 covers 15 residues. The CDR3 loop is CASSLGRAPGDEQYF. DNA for the CDR3: TGTGCCAGCAGCTTAGGAAGGGCCCCTGGAGACGAGCAGTACTTC.

In nucleotides, the CDR3 is TGTGCCAGCTCACCACGCGTTTTGGGACTAGCGGGGAGCTCCTACGAGCAGTACTTC. Its translation: CASSPRVLGLAGSSYEQYF. The chain joins TRBV18 to TRBJ2-7, with 13 nucleotides matching TRBD2. There are 19 residues in the CDR3. Trimming at V came to 1 base and at J to 0 bases, leaving 9 bases not matched to a gene. Germline lookup yields CDR1 KGHSH and CDR2 LQKENI.

V is TRBV6-6 and J is TRBJ1-4, with D tentatively TRBD1 (5 bases). The V and J ends lost 4 bases and 4 bases respectively, with 10 bases between them. Germline CDR1 MNHNY, CDR2 SVGAGI (reference sequence). The length of the CDR3 is 14 residues. CDR3 loop: CASSWGGINEKLFF. In nucleotides, the CDR3 is TGTGCCAGCAGTTGGGGGGGGATTAATGAAAAACTGTTTTTT.

The chain is built from TRBV5-1 and TRBJ1-5, with a tentative D call TRBD1 (6 bases). The CDR3 is 19 amino acids. Per the germline V gene, CDR1 is SGHRS and CDR2 is YFSETQ. Trimming stripped 1 base from V and 2 bases from J, with 22 bases between. CDR3 DNA sequence: TGCGCCAGCAGCTTGAGTAGGGTGCAGGGGTGGGATGGCAATCAGCCCCAGCATTTT. It codes for CASSLSRVQGWDGNQPQHF.

In this sample, this clone turned up a few times. The chain links TRBV30 to TRBJ2-7; no clear D gene. V lost 1 base, J lost 5 bases, and 9 bases lay in between. This CDR3 contains 12 residues. Germline V gene sequence: CDR1 GTSNPN, CDR2 SVGIG (reference sequence). The CDR3 nucleotides are TGTGCCTGGAGTGGTCTGGTTGACGAGCAGTACTTC. This sequence encodes CAWSGLVDEQYF.

The J gene is TRBJ2-1, the V gene TRBV28, with 10 bases matching TRBD1. Trimming removed 1 base from V and 5 bases from J; junction bases left unmatched: 11. Germline-derived CDR1 and CDR2 are MDHEN and SYDVKM. CDR3 size: 18 residues. The chain's CDR3 is CASSLFNRDRGRDNEQFF. The CDR3 nucleotides are TGTGCCAGCAGTTTATTCAATCGAGACAGGGGGCGAGACAATGAGCAGTTCTTC.

The chain uses TRBV11-2 and TRBJ2-3; D remains ambiguous. V lost 4 bases and J lost 2, with 4 bases in between. Germline CDR1 and CDR2: SGHAT and FQNNGV. The CDR3 runs 12 residues. The CDR3 DNA follows: TGTGCCAGCAGCTCCGACACAGATACGCAGTATTTT. Protein: CASSSDTDTQYF.

The chain is built from TRBV29-1 and TRBJ2-1; a weak D match, TRBD1 (6 bases). The germline gives CDR1 SQVTM, CDR2 ANQGSEA. This CDR3 is built from 15 residues. The V end was cut by 5 bases, the J end by 1 base, with 15 bases between. CDR3 loop: CSVSPQGGSYNEQFF. CDR3 DNA sequence: TGCAGCGTTTCCCCACAGGGTGGATCCTACAATGAGCAGTTCTTC.

The V call is TRBV7-6, the J call TRBJ2-7; D is unclear. The length of the CDR3 is 12 residues. CDR1 and CDR2 from the germline V gene are SGHVS and FNYEAQ. V lost 4 bases and J lost 3, with 7 bases in between. The CDR3 is CASSSDRYEQYF. CDR3 nucleotides: TGTGCCAGCAGCTCGGACCGCTACGAGCAGTACTTC.

This clone was recorded a few times. The gene calls are TRBV27 and TRBJ1-6; 11 nucleotides line up with TRBD1. The CDR3 is 16 residues long. Germline V gene sequence: CDR1 MNHEY, CDR2 SMNVEV (reference sequence). After removal of 2 bases from V and 10 bases from J, the junction contained 7 bases not matched to a gene. Written as DNA, the CDR3 is TGTGCCAGCAGTTTAGAGCCCGGGACAGGGGGATCACCCCTCCACTTT. Encoded protein: CASSLEPGTGGSPLHF.

The rearrangement links TRBV5-1 to TRBJ2-7; the D is unclear. Germline-derived CDR1 and CDR2 are SGHRS and YFSETQ. V was shortened by 0 bases and J by 5 bases, with 12 bases between the two germline ends. The CDR3 totals 14 residues. The chain's CDR3 is CASSLGQPVDEQYF. DNA for the CDR3: TGCGCCAGCAGCTTGGGCCAGCCAGTCGACGAGCAGTACTTC.

This chain links TRBV27 with TRBJ2-1, with TRBD2 identical over 11 bases. The trim removed 7 bases at V and 4 bases at J, leaving 6 bases unmatched. Germline V gene data show CDR1 as MNHEY and CDR2 as SMNVEV (reference sequence). The CDR3 has 15 residues. CDR3 loop: CASTHGTSGYNEQFF. The CDR3 region has the DNA TGTGCCAGCACCCATGGGACTAGCGGATACAATGAGCAGTTCTTC.

This clone was recorded a few times. The chain combines TRBV6-4 with TRBJ2-3, with 7 positions matching TRBD2. CDR3 length: 15 amino acids. Germline loops: CDR1 MRHNA, CDR2 SNTAGT. V gave up 2 bases and J gave up 4 bases; unmatched junction bases: 6. CDR3 nucleotides: TGTGCCAGCAGTGACGGGGAGGGTGGCTCAGATACGCAGTATTTT. Translation gives CASSDGEGGSDTQYF.

This chain uses TRBV10-3 with TRBJ1-1; 7 bases map to TRBD1. The CDR3 sequence is 15 residues long. Germline V gene data show CDR1 as ENHRY and CDR2 as SYGVKD. Trimming removed 6 bases from V and 6 bases from J; junction bases left unmatched: 13. The CDR3: CAIRDGQANPSEAFF. The CDR3 nucleotides read TGTGCCATCAGGGATGGACAGGCTAACCCTTCTGAAGCTTTCTTT.

This clone came up a few times. The same CDR3 also results from other DNA sequences found in this sample. This rearrangement joins TRBV18 to TRBJ2-5; 7 positions match TRBD1. CDR1 is KGHSH, CDR2 LQKENI, per germline. CDR3 length: 13 amino acids. V was pared by 6 bases and J by 3 bases, with 4 bases of the junction left unmatched. The CDR3 protein is CASSPDREETQYF. In nucleotides, the CDR3 is TGTGCCAGCTCGCCAGACAGGGAAGAGACCCAGTACTTC.

The chain employs TRBV5-6 and TRBJ2-1; TRBD2 matches 12 bases. CDR3 length equals 14 residues. Germline CDR1 reads SGHDT; CDR2 reads YYEEEE. With 3 bases clipped from V and 8 bases from J, the junction kept 3 bases outside the gene matches. CDR3 coding DNA: TGTGCCAGCAGCTCTAGCGGGGGGGCGTATGAGCAGTTCTTC. Translation: CASSSSGGAYEQFF.